The rows below give T cell receptor beta chains drawn from one sample of a study of regulatory T cells in long-lasting Graves disease. TCRdb re-analysed the multiplex PCR reads in MiXCR, keeping a single row per CDR3 protein. The sample contains approximately 480,000 distinct CDR3 sequences, 15% to 20% of which appear only once. These data are also associated with another study on T cells in Graves' hyperthyroidism and ophthalmopathy.

The sample in question was peripheral blood mononuclear cells (PBMCs), obtained at new diagnosis, from a patient treated with antithyroid drugs. Source of these receptors: a man in his forties or fifties with Graves disease. CDR3s include the opening cysteine and the closing phenylalanine or tryptophan. A D gene is named only where the DNA matches it firmly. Clone size is not always given. Where it is, it says once, few, many or a class for expanded clones.

>TRBJ2-5|many|TRBD1|TRBV7-2
CASSSLSPPKDRGPYQETQYF
TGTGCCAGCAGCTCCCTCTCCCCACCAAAGGACAGGGGCCCGTACCAAGAGACCCAGTACTTC
>TRBJ1-1|many|NA|TRBV28
CASILQAEAFF
TGTGCCAGCATCCTACAAGCTGAAGCTTTCTTT
>TRBJ1-4|NA|TRBD1|TRBV30
CAWNSRGTEKLFF
TGTGCCTGGAATAGCAGGGGGACTGAAAAACTGTTTTTT
>TRBJ2-2|many|NA|TRBV12-3/TRBV12-4
CASSFAPDRNTGELFF
TGTGCCAGCAGTTTCGCCCCTGACAGGAACACCGGGGAGCTGTTTTTT
>TRBJ2-3|few|NA|TRBV15
CATSRRLETSDTQYF
TGTGCCACCAGCCGAAGACTAGAGACCTCTGATACGCAGTATTTT
>TRBJ2-7|many|TRBD2|TRBV20-1
CSVRTSGRFSYEQYF
TGCAGTGTTCGGACTAGCGGGAGGTTCTCCTACGAGCAGTACTTC
>TRBJ1-5|NA|TRBD1|TRBV9
CASSGGTGDNQPQHF
TGTGCCAGCAGCGGCGGGACAGGGGACAATCAGCCCCAGCATTTT
>TRBJ2-1|NA|TRBD2|TRBV10-3
CAISEPRTGGNEQFF
TGTGCCATCAGTGAGCCCCGGACGGGGGGGAATGAGCAGTTCTTC
>TRBJ2-7|few|NA|TRBV5-6
CASSLSGVRYF
TGTGCCAGCAGCTTATCGGGAGTTCGGTACTTC
>TRBJ2-1|many|NA|TRBV6-2/TRBV6-3
CASSEVLISYNEQFF
TGTGCCAGCAGTGAAGTCTTAATCTCCTACAATGAGCAGTTCTTC
>TRBJ2-5|many|NA|TRBV2
CASSDWGAETQYF
TGTGCCAGCAGTGATTGGGGAGCAGAGACCCAGTACTTC
>TRBJ2-2|many|NA|TRBV2
CASRAETVGTGELFF
TGTGCCAGCAGGGCGGAAACCGTCGGCACCGGGGAGCTGTTTTTT